This record covers a single T cell receptor beta chain. This specimen comes from a study of blood T cell repertoires in COVID-19. In the study overall: The United States, Italy and Spain were the sources of the acute and convalescent COVID-19 samples. PBMCs, B-cell-depleted T cells, or T cells were the source of the cDNA or gDNA that made up the material.

Trimming cost V 1 base and J 10 bases, with 8 bases left between them. Germline CDR1 and CDR2: MNHEY and SMNVEV (reference sequence). The CDR3 runs 13 residues. Per the original data handling: Nucleated cell counts were estimated from reference gene primer amplification. Method: immunoSEQ multiplex PCR; TCRdb's copy keeps in-frame clones and lacks some. V and J calls and clone size come straight from that table; D and trimming were deduced from the DNA. This table holds fewer than 75,000 clones, around four fifths found once. The receptor comes from a human donor in a cohort sampled during active COVID-19. The sequenced sample was peripheral blood. J is TRBJ1-6 and V is TRBV27; no firm D call. DNA of the CDR3: TGTGCCAGCAGTTTATACCCTCGGTCACCCCTCCACTTT. It yields the protein CASSLYPRSPLHF.